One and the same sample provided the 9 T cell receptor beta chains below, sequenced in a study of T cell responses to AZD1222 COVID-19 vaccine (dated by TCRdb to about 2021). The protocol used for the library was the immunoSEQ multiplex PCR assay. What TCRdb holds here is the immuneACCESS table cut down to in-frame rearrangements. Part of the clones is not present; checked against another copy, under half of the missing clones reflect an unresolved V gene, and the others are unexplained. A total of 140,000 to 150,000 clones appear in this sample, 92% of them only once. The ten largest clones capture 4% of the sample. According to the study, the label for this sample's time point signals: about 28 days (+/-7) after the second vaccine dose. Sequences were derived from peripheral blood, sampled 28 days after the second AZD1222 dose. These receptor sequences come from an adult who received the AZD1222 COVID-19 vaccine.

The CDR3 loop reads CASSLEGYRGDSGYTF. The CDR3 bases are TGTGCCAGCAGCTTGGAGGGTTACAGGGGGGATTCTGGCTACACCTTC. This chain joins TRBV7-2 and TRBJ1-2, with 8 bases matching TRBD1. The CDR3 runs to 16 residues. From germline, CDR1 is SGHTA and CDR2 FQGNSA. V was pared by 3 bases and J by 7 bases, with 13 bases of the junction left unmatched. Variable domain in full (rest from reference TRBV7-2 and TRBJ1-2): GAGVSQSPSNKVTEKGKDVELRCDPISGHTALYWYRQSLGQGLEFLIYFQGNSAPDKSGLPSDRFSAERTGGSVSTLTIQRTQQEDSAVYLCASSLEGYRGDSGYTFGSGTRLTVV.

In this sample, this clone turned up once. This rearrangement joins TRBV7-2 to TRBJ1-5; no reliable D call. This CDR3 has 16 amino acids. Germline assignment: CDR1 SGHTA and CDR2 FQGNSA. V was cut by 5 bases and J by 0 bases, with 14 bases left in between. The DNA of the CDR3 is TGTGCCAGCAGCCCTTTCGGCGGGTATAGCAATCAGCCCCAGCATTTT. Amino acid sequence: CASSPFGGYSNQPQHF. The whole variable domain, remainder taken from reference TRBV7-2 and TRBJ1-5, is GAGVSQSPSNKVTEKGKDVELRCDPISGHTALYWYRQSLGQGLEFLIYFQGNSAPDKSGLPSDRFSAERTGGSVSTLTIQRTQQEDSAVYLCASSPFGGYSNQPQHFGDGTRLSIL.

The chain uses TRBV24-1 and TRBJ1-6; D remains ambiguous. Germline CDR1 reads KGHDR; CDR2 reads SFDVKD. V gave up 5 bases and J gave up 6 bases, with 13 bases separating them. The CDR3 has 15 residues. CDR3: CATSARPGVNSPLHF. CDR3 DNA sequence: TGTGCCACCAGTGCCAGACCCGGGGTTAATTCACCCCTCCACTTT.

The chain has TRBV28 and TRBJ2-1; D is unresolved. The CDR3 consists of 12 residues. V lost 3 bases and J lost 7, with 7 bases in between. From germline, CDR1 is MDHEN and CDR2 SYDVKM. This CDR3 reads CASSLGSNEQFF. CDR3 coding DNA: TGTGCCAGCAGTTTGGGGTCTAATGAGCAGTTCTTC.

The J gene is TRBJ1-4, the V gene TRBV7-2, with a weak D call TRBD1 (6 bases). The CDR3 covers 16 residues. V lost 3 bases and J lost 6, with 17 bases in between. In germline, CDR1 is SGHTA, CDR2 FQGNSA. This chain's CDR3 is CASSLTGGKTYEKLFF. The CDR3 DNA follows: TGTGCCAGCAGCTTGACAGGAGGAAAGACTTATGAAAAACTGTTTTTT. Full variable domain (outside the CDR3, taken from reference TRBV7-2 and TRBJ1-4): GAGVSQSPSNKVTEKGKDVELRCDPISGHTALYWYRQSLGQGLEFLIYFQGNSAPDKSGLPSDRFSAERTGGSVSTLTIQRTQQEDSAVYLCASSLTGGKTYEKLFFGSGTQLSVL.

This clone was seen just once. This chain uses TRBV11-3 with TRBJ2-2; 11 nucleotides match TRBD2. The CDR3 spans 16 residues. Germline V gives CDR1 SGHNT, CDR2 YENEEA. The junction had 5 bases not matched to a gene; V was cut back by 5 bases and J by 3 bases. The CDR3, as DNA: TGTGCCAGCAGCCCCCTTAGCGGGGGGGACACCGGGGAGCTGTTTTTT. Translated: CASSPLSGGDTGELFF.

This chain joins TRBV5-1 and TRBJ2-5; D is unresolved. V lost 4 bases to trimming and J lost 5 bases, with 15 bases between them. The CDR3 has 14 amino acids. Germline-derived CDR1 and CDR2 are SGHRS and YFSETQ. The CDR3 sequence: CASSLSAPRETQYF. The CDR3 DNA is TGCGCCAGCAGCCTATCGGCGCCGAGGGAGACCCAGTACTTC.

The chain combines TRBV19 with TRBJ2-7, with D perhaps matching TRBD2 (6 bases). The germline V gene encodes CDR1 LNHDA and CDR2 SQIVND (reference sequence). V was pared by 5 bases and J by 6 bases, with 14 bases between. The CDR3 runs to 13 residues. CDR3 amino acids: CASSEGLRSEQYF. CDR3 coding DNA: TGTGCCAGTAGTGAGGGACTTCGGAGCGAGCAGTACTTC.

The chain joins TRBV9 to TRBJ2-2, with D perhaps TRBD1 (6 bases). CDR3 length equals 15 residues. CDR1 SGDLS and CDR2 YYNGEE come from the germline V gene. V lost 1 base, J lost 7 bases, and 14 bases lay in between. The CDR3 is CASSVTAGAIGELFF. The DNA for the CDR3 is TGTGCCAGCAGCGTAACGGCAGGGGCCATCGGGGAGCTGTTTTTT.